These 21 T cell receptor beta chains share one sample of origin, sequenced in a study of Ad26.COV2.S vaccination and SARS-CoV-2 variants. Data came from immunoSEQ multiplex PCR; TCRdb stores just in-frame clones and leaves some out. The profile shows roughly 320,000 clones, approximately 86% of them singletons. Treatment: around 19 received Ad26.COV2.S at low or high dose, single or two shots; 5 received placebo; per-sample allocation not given. Day 63 after the first vaccine or placebo injection was the time point for sampling. This specimen was peripheral blood, taken in a trial of Ad26.COV2.S vaccine versus placebo. Every receptor here comes from a person between 18 and 65 years old who received the Ad26.COV2.S COVID-19 vaccine or a placebo.

The genes are TRBV7-3 and TRBJ1-1; no clear D. This CDR3 has 17 residues. The V end was cut by 2 bases, the J end by 0 bases, with 16 bases between. Germline V gene lookup returns CDR1 SGHTA and CDR2 FQGTGA. The CDR3 protein is CASSLGRASHMNTEAFF. CDR3 sequence (DNA): TGTGCCAGCAGCTTAGGGAGGGCCAGCCATATGAACACTGAAGCTTTCTTT.

J is TRBJ1-3 and V is TRBV12-3 or TRBV12-4, with D unclear. The germline V and J ends were trimmed by 4 bases and 2 bases, with 3 bases remaining between them. The CDR3 is made up of 12 amino acids. DNA for the CDR3: TGTGCCAGCAGTTACCCTGGAAACACCATATATTTT. Protein: CASSYPGNTIYF.

CDR3 loop: CASSTPGLRAHGYTF. The CDR3 DNA is TGTGCCAGTAGTACCCCGGGACTCCGGGCCCATGGCTACACCTTC. J is TRBJ1-2 and V is TRBV19; maybe TRBD1 (5 bases). The V and J ends lost 4 bases and 6 bases respectively, with 18 bases between them. This CDR3 contains 15 residues. The germline V gene encodes CDR1 LNHDA and CDR2 SQIVND (reference sequence).

Comments on this clone: The sample holds other DNA sequences that translate to the same CDR3. This chain links TRBV5-1 with TRBJ2-6; the D is unclear. The V gene lost 2 bases and the J gene lost 0 bases, with 3 bases spanning the gap. This CDR3 comprises 14 residues. CDR1 is SGHRS and CDR2 is YFSETQ in the germline V gene. Here the CDR3 DNA reads TGCGCCAGCAGCTTAGGCTCTGGGGCCAACGTCCTGACTTTC. This encodes CASSLGSGANVLTF.

This chain uses TRBV12-5 with TRBJ2-4, with a possible D match to TRBD2 (5 bases). The CDR3 runs 14 residues. V was cut by 6 bases and J by 7 bases, with 16 bases left in between. Germline CDR1 and CDR2: LGHNT and FRNRAP. CDR3 residues: CASGPSGIQNIQYF. Written as DNA, the CDR3 is TGTGCTAGTGGCCCCAGCGGAATACAGAACATTCAGTACTTC.

This sequence joins TRBV5-6 and TRBJ1-2, with a possible D match to TRBD1 (6 bases). This CDR3 contains 14 residues. Germline V gene data show CDR1 as SGHDT and CDR2 as YYEEEE. Trimming shortened V by 0 bases and J by 8 bases, and 14 bases separated the two germline ends. In DNA, the CDR3 is TGTGCCAGCAGCTTGGAACGGGGGGCCGACGGCTACACCTTC. Residues: CASSLERGADGYTF. The complete variable domain, with remaining parts taken from reference TRBV5-6 and TRBJ1-2, reads DAGVTQSPTHLIKTRGQQVTLRCSPKSGHDTVSWYQQALGQGPQFIFQYYEEEERQRGNFPDRFSGHQFPNYSSELNVNALLLGDSALYLCASSLERGADGYTFGSGTRLTVV.

This chain connects TRBV20-1 to TRBJ2-5, with TRBD1 matching over 7 bases. With 4 bases clipped from V and 4 bases from J, the junction kept 3 bases outside the gene matches. The CDR3 runs 12 residues. Per germline, CDR1 DFQATT and CDR2 SNEGSKA (reference sequence). CDR3 residues: CSATDRAETQYF. The CDR3 DNA follows: TGCAGTGCTACTGACAGGGCAGAGACCCAGTACTTC.

J is TRBJ2-2 and V is TRBV7-8; D possibly corresponds to TRBD1 (6 bases). Deletions cut 5 bases from V and 2 bases from J, with 12 bases between. The CDR3 sequence is 15 residues long. Germline V CDR1 and CDR2: SGHVS, FQNEAQ. The CDR3 DNA sequence: TGTGCCAGCAGCCAGATGGGGGCCAACACCGGGGAGCTGTTTTTT. Amino acids: CASSQMGANTGELFF.

In its sample, this clone was seen a few times. V gene TRBV5-4 combines with J gene TRBJ2-7, with 8 bases identical to TRBD2. Per germline, CDR1 SGHNT and CDR2 YYREEE (reference sequence). V lost 0 bases to trimming and J lost 0 bases; unmatched junction nucleotides: 2. This CDR3 spans 15 amino acids. The CDR3 loop reads CASSLERGPSYEQYF. CDR3 DNA: TGTGCCAGCAGCTTGGAGCGGGGGCCCTCCTACGAGCAGTACTTC.

The rearrangement joins TRBV10-3 to TRBJ2-1; 11 nucleotides agree with TRBD1. J was trimmed by 9 bases and V by 2 bases; bases with no gene match: 9. Germline V gene sequence: CDR1 ENHRY, CDR2 SYGVKD. This CDR3 spans 16 amino acids. The CDR3 here is CAISEIGGQGAGEQFF. CDR3 nucleotides: TGTGCCATCAGTGAGATTGGAGGACAGGGGGCAGGTGAGCAGTTCTTC.

This clone was counted only a few times. The chain employs TRBV4-2 and TRBJ2-2; a possible D gene is TRBD2 (6 bases). This CDR3 region has 17 residues. V lost 2 bases and J lost 3, with 16 bases in between. From germline, CDR1 is LGHNA and CDR2 YNFKEQ. The CDR3 DNA reads TGTGCCAGCAGCCAAAGGGGCGGCAGGGAGGACACCGGGGAGCTGTTTTTT. It encodes CASSQRGGREDTGELFF.

CDR3 sequence: CASSEPGDRVGEQYF. CDR3 DNA sequence: TGCGCCAGCAGTGAGCCGGGAGACAGGGTAGGCGAGCAGTACTTC. The V gene is TRBV10-2, the J gene TRBJ2-7; TRBD1 might be the D (7 bases). Deletions cut 2 bases from V and 6 bases from J, with 17 bases between. The CDR3 spans 15 residues. CDR1 and CDR2 from the germline V gene are WSHSY and SAAADI.

V gene TRBV18 combines with J gene TRBJ1-1; D remains unclear. Germline assignment: CDR1 KGHSH and CDR2 LQKENI. CDR3 length: 14 residues. The V end lost 6 bases, the J end lost 1 base, and 12 bases lay between the germline ends. CDR3 loop: CASSVGEANTEAFF. DNA of the CDR3: TGTGCCAGCTCGGTTGGGGAGGCGAACACTGAAGCTTTCTTT.

The chain recombines TRBV28 with TRBJ2-1; 9 bases are shared with TRBD2. The trim removed 6 bases at V and 4 bases at J, leaving 7 bases unmatched. This CDR3 is built from 15 residues. Germline V gene sequence: CDR1 MDHEN, CDR2 SYDVKM. The CDR3 DNA is TGTGCCAGCAGGGAGGCGGGGGGGGAGTACAATGAGCAGTTCTTC. Amino acid sequence: CASREAGGEYNEQFF.

This clone was counted a single time. The chain couples TRBV19 to TRBJ1-6; 9 nucleotides line up with TRBD1. Germline V lookup: CDR1 LNHDA, CDR2 SQIVND (reference sequence). This CDR3 is built from 13 residues. The trim removed 8 bases at V and 8 bases at J, leaving 4 bases unmatched. Written as DNA, the CDR3 is TGTGCCAGTCGGGACAGGGACTATTCACCCCTCCACTTT. Translating gives CASRDRDYSPLHF.

The rearrangement links TRBV15 to TRBJ2-3; 10 positions match TRBD2. J was trimmed by 3 bases and V by 8 bases; bases with no gene match: 8. Germline-derived CDR1 and CDR2 are LNHNV and YYDKDF (reference sequence). This CDR3 comprises 15 residues. Here the CDR3 reads CATGPGLATTDTQYF. CDR3 in DNA: TGTGCCACCGGACCGGGACTAGCGACAACAGATACGCAGTATTTT.

J is TRBJ2-5 and V is TRBV28; 15 bases map to TRBD2. Trimming removed 6 bases from V and 4 bases from J; junction bases left unmatched: 12. Germline CDR1 is MDHEN and CDR2 is SYDVKM. This CDR3 is built from 18 residues. CDR3: CASSSAGLGLAGGETQYF. The CDR3 coding sequence is TGTGCCAGCAGCTCAGCGGGCTTGGGACTAGCGGGGGGAGAGACCCAGTACTTC.

V usage is TRBV19 and J usage is TRBJ2-3; 7 bases align to TRBD2. The CDR3 loop spans 13 amino acids. Trimming took 11 bases from V and 2 from J; bases not matched to a gene: 7. CDR1 LNHDA and CDR2 SQIVND come from the germline V gene (reference sequence). CDR3 sequence (DNA): TGTGCCGCGACTGGGAGGGCCACAGATACGCAGTATTTT. Protein: CAATGRATDTQYF. Supplemented by reference TRBV19 and TRBJ2-3, the full variable domain reads DGGITQSPKYLFRKEGQNVTLSCEQNLNHDAMYWYRQDPGQGLRLIYYSQIVNDFQKGDIAEGYSVSREKKESFPLTVTSAQKNPTAFYLCAATGRATDTQYFGPGTRLTVL.

This chain uses TRBV29-1 with TRBJ2-3; 8 bases are a match to TRBD2. Germline loops: CDR1 SQVTM, CDR2 ANQGSEA. The V gene end was trimmed by 5 bases and the J gene end by 5 bases; junction bases not matched to a gene: 6. This CDR3 region has 13 residues. Here the CDR3 DNA reads TGCAGCGTTCCAGCGGGGGCAGGAGATACGCAGTATTTT. Translated, it gives CSVPAGAGDTQYF.

This chain uses TRBV18 with TRBJ1-2; D might be TRBD1 (6 bases). This CDR3 has 14 amino acids. V was cut by 3 bases and J by 6 bases, with 14 bases left in between. The germline CDR1 and CDR2 sequences are KGHSH and LQKENI. CDR3 protein: CASSPRQAEDGYTF. CDR3 nucleotide sequence: TGTGCCAGCTCACCCAGACAGGCCGAGGATGGCTACACCTTC.

This clone has a handful of counts. The chain joins TRBV6-4 to TRBJ2-7; the D gene is possibly TRBD1 (6 bases). The germline V and J ends were trimmed by 0 bases and 2 bases, with 14 bases remaining between them. This CDR3 is 16 amino acids long. CDR1 is MRHNA, CDR2 SNTAGT, per germline. CDR3 DNA sequence: TGTGCCAGCAGTGACTCGACAGGCAGTTTACCCTACGAGCAGTACTTC. Amino acids: CASSDSTGSLPYEQYF.